This is a list of T cell receptor beta chains from one sample in a study of T cells in Graves' hyperthyroidism and ophthalmopathy. MiXCR, run by TCRdb on the multiplex PCR reads, gives a single entry per CDR3 protein. Of roughly 500,000 distinct CDR3 sequences listed, about 45% are singletons. The sequenced sample was peripheral blood or thyroid tissue (not recorded which). Receptors originate from an adult woman with Graves' disease, either hyperthyroidism or ophthalmopathy (not recorded which). The CDR3 runs from the conserved cysteine through the conserved F or W. D genes are given only for firm matches. Expanded clones get a size class; other rows say once, few or many, or leave the size out.

clone_size j_call v_call d_call cdr3_aa cdr3_nt
- TRBJ1-4 TRBV25-1 TRBD1 CAGPDRGRNEKLFF TGTGCCGGGCCGGACAGGGGCCGTAATGAAAAACTGTTTTTT
- TRBJ1-5 TRBV24-1 - CATREVQPQHF TGTGCCACCAGGGAAGTACAGCCCCAGCATTTT
- TRBJ2-2 TRBV12-3/TRBV12-4 - CASTSRIGELFF TGTGCCAGCACGTCACGGATCGGGGAGCTGTTTTTT
many TRBJ2-2 TRBV10-3 TRBD1 CATFLGTGNTGELFF TGTGCCACCTTCCTCGGGACAGGGAACACCGGGGAGCTGTTTTTT
- TRBJ1-5 TRBV2 - CASTEVVSQPQHF TGTGCCAGCACTGAAGTGGTAAGCCAGCCCCAGCATTTT
many TRBJ2-3 TRBV19 - CASSIGGSQDTQYF TGTGCCAGTAGTATTGGGGGATCCCAAGATACGCAGTATTTT
many TRBJ2-7 TRBV4-2 - CASSQDWSSNYEQYF TGTGCCAGCAGCCAAGATTGGTCCAGTAACTACGAGCAGTACTTC
- TRBJ2-2 TRBV28 TRBD1 CASSVQGALAGELFF TGTGCCAGCAGCGTACAGGGGGCGTTAGCCGGGGAGCTGTTTTTT
- TRBJ1-3 TRBV11-2 TRBD1 CASSSGGAGYTIYF TGTGCCAGCAGCTCAGGGGGCGCTGGCTACACCATATATTTT
- TRBJ2-2 TRBV25-1 TRBD1 CASRPTGTGGTGELFF TGTGCCAGCAGGCCTACCGGGACAGGGGGCACCGGGGAGCTGTTTTTT
- TRBJ2-1 TRBV20-1 - CSADSGGSYNEQFF TGCAGTGCCGATAGCGGCGGCTCCTACAATGAGCAGTTCTTC
- TRBJ1-1 TRBV20-1 - CSAPTGTRPEAFF TGCAGTGCCCCCACAGGTACGCGCCCTGAAGCTTTCTTT
- TRBJ2-6 TRBV28 - CASSLSRGTNVLTF TGTGCCAGCAGTTTATCTAGAGGGACCAACGTCCTGACTTTC
few TRBJ2-5 TRBV29-1 TRBD2 CSVARGTSGSKKTQYF TGCAGCGTTGCACGCGGGACTAGCGGGAGTAAGAAGACCCAGTACTTC
few TRBJ2-5 TRBV10-1 - CASSDLRGYQETQYF TGCGCCAGCAGTGACCTGCGGGGATACCAAGAGACCCAGTACTTC
- TRBJ2-7 TRBV2 - CASSPVDTQAEQYF TGTGCCAGCTCACCAGTCGACACCCAAGCTGAGCAGTACTTC
- TRBJ1-6 TRBV9 TRBD1 CASSGEGQGYSPLHF TGTGCCAGCAGCGGGGAGGGACAGGGGTATTCACCCCTCCACTTT
- TRBJ2-5 TRBV29-1 - CSVEGAGSETQYF TGCAGCGTTGAAGGGGCTGGTTCGGAGACCCAGTACTTC
many TRBJ2-2 TRBV5-1 - CASSFSHRFNLPNTGELFF TGCGCCAGCAGCTTTTCGCACAGGTTCAACTTACCGAACACCGGGGAGCTGTTTTTT
many TRBJ1-1 TRBV20-1 - CSARRPGRVEAFF TGCAGTGCTAGGCGCCCGGGCAGGGTTGAAGCTTTCTTT
- TRBJ1-1 TRBV6-1 - CASSEGDYMNTEAFF TGTGCCAGCAGCGAAGGGGATTACATGAACACTGAAGCTTTCTTT
- TRBJ1-4 TRBV5-1 TRBD1 CASTSASGQESNEKLFF TGCGCCAGCACAAGCGCGTCGGGACAGGAGTCGAATGAAAAACTGTTTTTT
many TRBJ2-2 TRBV5-1 TRBD1 CASSLDRGNTGELFF TGCGCCAGCAGCTTGGACAGGGGAAACACCGGGGAGCTGTTTTTT
once TRBJ1-1 TRBV20-1 TRBD1 CSAAGQGIFVAEAFF TGCAGTGCTGCGGGACAGGGAATCTTTGTTGCTGAAGCTTTCTTT
many TRBJ1-4 TRBV14 - CASSPLGSSGEKLFF TGTGCCAGCAGTCCACTCGGCTCCTCGGGTGAAAAACTGTTTTTT